This TCR beta chain was recorded in a study of technical replicates of blood from a handful of donors. The table came from immunoSEQ multiplex PCR; TCRdb's copy has only in-frame clones and leaves some out. The sample records tens of thousands of clones, 92% being singletons. CDR3 length: 17 residues. Germline CDR1 and CDR2: SGHRS and YFSETQ. V lost 0 bases, J lost 3 bases, and 7 bases stayed unmatched. V usage is TRBV5-1 and J usage is TRBJ2-1; the match to TRBD2 covers 9 bases. The source material was T cells isolated from PBMCs. The receptor was derived from a human donor in good health. CDR3 bases: TGCGCCAGCAGCTTGGTAAACGGACTAGCGCACTACAATGAGCAGTTCTTC. It yields the protein CASSLVNGLAHYNEQFF. The whole variable domain, filled in from reference TRBV5-1 and TRBJ2-1, reads KAGVTQTPRYLIKTRGQQVTLSCSPISGHRSVSWYQQTPGQGLQFLFEYFSETQRNKGNFPGRFSGRQFSNSRSEMNVSTLELGDSALYLCASSLVNGLAHYNEQFFGPGTRLTVL.